Presented here are 7 T cell receptor beta chains from one specimen sequenced in a study of vaccination and CD4 T cells after COVID-19. At the Johns Hopkins FTIC core, DNA taken from cultured CD4+ T cells was sequenced by way of the Oncomine TCR Beta short-read assay. MiXCR was run by TCRdb on the PCR reads, yielding one entry per CDR3 protein. The table includes 15,000 or so distinct CDR3 sequences, over 55% detected once. Treatment: approximately nine-day PBMC culture with coronavirus spike peptide pools or control peptides (ViraFEST assay). These receptors' targets are unknown. Input material: CD4+ T cells from blood, cultured in vitro. The receptors shown here come from a human donor who had recovered from COVID-19.

V gene TRBV28 combines with J gene TRBJ2-6; perhaps TRBD2 as D (6 bases). CDR1 MDHEN and CDR2 SYDVKM come from the germline V gene. The CDR3 sequence is 16 residues long. V was pared by 7 bases and J by 0 bases, with 13 bases between. In DNA, the CDR3 is TGTGCCAGCACGCGGGGCCCAAGCTCTGGGGCCAACGTCCTGACTTTC. Translated: CASTRGPSSGANVLTF.

This clonotype is a singleton in its sample. The CDR3 DNA reads TGCGCCAGCAGCTTGCCATTAGCGGGGTCCGATGAGCAGTTCTTC. It encodes CASSLPLAGSDEQFF. V gene TRBV5-1 combines with J gene TRBJ2-1, with TRBD2 matching over 8 bases. V lost 1 base, J lost 8 bases, and 8 bases stayed unmatched. From germline, CDR1 is SGHRS and CDR2 YFSETQ. The CDR3 covers 15 residues. Complete variable domain (other parts from reference TRBV5-1 and TRBJ2-1): KAGVTQTPRYLIKTRGQQVTLSCSPISGHRSVSWYQQTPGQGLQFLFEYFSETQRNKGNFPGRFSGRQFSNSRSEMNVSTLELGDSALYLCASSLPLAGSDEQFFGPGTRLTVL.

The chain employs TRBV9 and TRBJ2-2; D is perhaps TRBD2 (7 bases). The V end lost 0 bases, the J end lost 4 bases, and 10 bases lay between the germline ends. The germline CDR1 and CDR2 sequences are SGDLS and YYNGEE. This CDR3 is 15 amino acids long. The CDR3 bases are TGTGCCAGCAGCGTAGGAGGGGGGGGCACCGGGGAGCTGTTTTTT. Its protein product is CASSVGGGGTGELFF.

This chain uses TRBV11-3 with TRBJ2-1; perhaps TRBD2 as D (5 bases). Germline V gene data show CDR1 as SGHNT and CDR2 as YENEEA. This CDR3 spans 14 amino acids. Trimming took off 7 bases at V and 7 bases at J, with 17 bases between the two ends. This CDR3 reads CASTTTNWKNEQFF. In DNA form, the CDR3 reads TGTGCCAGCACCACGACTAATTGGAAGAATGAGCAGTTCTTC.

The genes are TRBV7-6 and TRBJ2-5, with 11 bases lining up with TRBD2. J lost 9 bases, V lost 5 bases, and 8 bases had no gene match. Germline V gene data show CDR1 as SGHVS and CDR2 as FNYEAQ. The CDR3 sequence is 14 residues long. CDR3 loop: CASSAYSGGEAQYF. CDR3 in DNA: TGTGCCAGCAGCGCTTATAGCGGGGGGGAGGCCCAGTACTTC.

The rearrangement uses TRBV14 and TRBJ2-1; 7 nucleotides line up with TRBD1. V shed 4 bases, J shed 2 bases, and the junction held 8 bases outside the gene matches. Germline lookup yields CDR1 SGHDN and CDR2 FVKESK. The CDR3 is made up of 16 amino acids. As DNA, the CDR3 is TGTGCCAGCAGCCCTCAGGGGACAGTGGCCTACAATGAGCAGTTCTTC. This gives the protein CASSPQGTVAYNEQFF.

The V call is TRBV7-9, the J call TRBJ1-1; perhaps TRBD1 as D (6 bases). V was cut by 5 bases and J by 1 base, with 14 bases left in between. CDR3 length: 15 amino acids. CDR1 is SEHNR and CDR2 is FQNEAQ in the germline V gene (reference sequence). The CDR3 DNA follows: TGTGCCAGCAGCGGTACTGGGGGCGGGAACACTGAAGCTTTCTTT. It encodes CASSGTGGGNTEAFF.